This TCR beta chain was recorded in a study of blood T cell repertoires in COVID-19. This clone was seen a few times. Sequenced by immunoSEQ multiplex PCR; TCRdb stores in-frame clones only, minus some. The repertoire holds around 170,000 clones, around four fifths seen once, with approximately 8% in the top ten. Trimming removed 1 base from V and 7 bases from J, with 4 bases in between. Germline V gene sequence: CDR1 LGHDT, CDR2 YNNKEL (reference sequence). There are 12 residues in the CDR3. Sequences were obtained from PBMCs or T cells enriched from blood (not recorded which). The TCR sequence derives from a woman aged 45 to 65 who had recovered from COVID-19. The rearrangement joins TRBV3-1 (or the pseudogene TRBV3-2) to TRBJ2-2; D unresolved. The CDR3 loop reads CASSQGGGELFF. The CDR3 region has the DNA TGTGCCAGCAGCCAAGGCGGCGGGGAGCTGTTTTTT.